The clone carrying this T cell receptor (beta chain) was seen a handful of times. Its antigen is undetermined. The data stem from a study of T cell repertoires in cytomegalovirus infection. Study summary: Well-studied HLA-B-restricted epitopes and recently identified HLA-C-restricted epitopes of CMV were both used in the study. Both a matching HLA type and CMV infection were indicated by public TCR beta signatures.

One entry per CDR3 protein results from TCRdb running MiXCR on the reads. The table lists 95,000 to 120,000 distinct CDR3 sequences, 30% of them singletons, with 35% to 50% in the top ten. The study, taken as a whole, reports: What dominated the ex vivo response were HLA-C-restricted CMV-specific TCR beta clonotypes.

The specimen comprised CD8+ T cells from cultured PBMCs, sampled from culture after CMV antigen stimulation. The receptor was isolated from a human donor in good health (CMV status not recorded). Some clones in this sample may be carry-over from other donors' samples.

The CDR3 region has the DNA TGCGCCAGCAGCCAAGATGTGGGAGCGGGGGCGCACACCGGGGAGCTGTTTTTT. Protein product: CASSQDVGAGAHTGELFF. The V call is TRBV4-3, the J call TRBJ2-2; TRBD2 matches 8 bases. CDR1 is LGHNA, CDR2 YSLEER, per germline. The CDR3 runs 18 residues. The V gene end was trimmed by 0 bases and the J gene end by 3 bases; junction bases not matched to a gene: 9.